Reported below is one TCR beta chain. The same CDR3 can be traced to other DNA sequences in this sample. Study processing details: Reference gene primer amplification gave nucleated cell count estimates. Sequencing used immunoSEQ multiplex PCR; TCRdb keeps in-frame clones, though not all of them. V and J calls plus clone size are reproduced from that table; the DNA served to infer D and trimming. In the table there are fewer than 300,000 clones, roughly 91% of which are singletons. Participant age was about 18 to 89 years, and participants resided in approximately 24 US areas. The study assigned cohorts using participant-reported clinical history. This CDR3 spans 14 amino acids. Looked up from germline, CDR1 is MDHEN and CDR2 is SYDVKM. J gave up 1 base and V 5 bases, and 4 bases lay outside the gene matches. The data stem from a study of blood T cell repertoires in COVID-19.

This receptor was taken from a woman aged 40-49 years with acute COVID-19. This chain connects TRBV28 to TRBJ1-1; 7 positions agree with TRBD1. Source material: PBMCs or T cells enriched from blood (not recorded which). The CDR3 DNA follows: TGTGCCAGCAGTCTACGACAGGGGAACACTGAAGCTTTCTTT. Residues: CASSLRQGNTEAFF.